The 20 T cell receptor beta chains below come from one sample, sequenced in a study of blood T cell repertoires in COVID-19. Clones were read by immunoSEQ multiplex PCR, and TCRdb kept only the in-frame ones, dropping some. Of fewer than 400,000 clones in the sample, roughly 88% are singletons; the top ten hold about 5%. The sequenced material came from PBMCs or T cells enriched from blood (not recorded which). These receptors all stem from a man aged 25-45 years who had recovered from COVID-19.

The chain carries TRBV6-1 and TRBJ2-1; no clear D gene. The ends were cut back, 3 bases at V and 0 bases at J, with 6 bases in the middle. Germline V gene sequence: CDR1 MNHNS, CDR2 SASEGT. The CDR3 sequence is 14 residues long. The CDR3 loop reads CASSEFSSYNEQFF. The CDR3 DNA follows: TGTGCCAGCAGTGAGTTTAGCTCCTACAATGAGCAGTTCTTC.

This rearrangement joins TRBV4-1 to TRBJ1-1, with a possible D match to TRBD1 (5 bases). The CDR3 sequence is 15 residues long. Germline V gene lookup returns CDR1 MGHRA and CDR2 YSYEKL. The V end was cut by 2 bases, the J end by 3 bases, with 13 bases between. CDR3 nucleotides: TGCGCCAGCAGCCAAATGAATCGGGGGGACACTGAAGCTTTCTTT. It is translated as CASSQMNRGDTEAFF.

This rearrangement joins TRBV5-1 to TRBJ1-2, with D perhaps matching TRBD1 (5 bases). Germline V gene lookup returns CDR1 SGHRS and CDR2 YFSETQ. V lost 0 bases to trimming and J lost 2 bases, with 8 bases between them. This CDR3 has 14 residues. Here the CDR3 reads CASSLVAGNYGYTF. DNA for the CDR3: TGCGCCAGCAGCTTGGTAGCAGGGAACTATGGCTACACCTTC.

The genes are TRBV3-1 (or the pseudogene TRBV3-2) and TRBJ1-2; the match to TRBD1 covers 8 bases. The CDR3 loop spans 15 amino acids. Germline V gives CDR1 LGHDT, CDR2 YNNKEL (reference sequence). V shed 2 bases and J 5 bases; nucleotides not matched to a gene: 7. In DNA form, the CDR3 reads TGTGCCAGCAGCCAAATGACAGGGGCGTATTATGGCTACACCTTC. Translation: CASSQMTGAYYGYTF.

The table lists this clone with a few counts. This chain uses TRBV28 with TRBJ2-1, with TRBD2 matching over 9 bases. With 5 bases clipped from V and 6 bases from J, the junction kept 8 bases outside the gene matches. CDR3 size: 15 residues. In germline, CDR1 is MDHEN, CDR2 SYDVKM. The CDR3, as DNA: TGTGCCAGCAGTAGCGCGGGACTAGCTCTCAATGAGCAGTTCTTC. As protein: CASSSAGLALNEQFF. The variable domain in full, with the rest retrieved from reference TRBV28 and TRBJ2-1, is DVKVTQSSRYLVKRTGEKVFLECVQDMDHENMFWYRQDPGLGLRLIYFSYDVKMKEKGDIPEGYSVSREKKERFSLILESASTNQTSMYLCASSSAGLALNEQFFGPGTRLTVL.

This clone was recorded once. V gene TRBV28 combines with J gene TRBJ1-2, with D unclear. The CDR3 spans 15 residues. Germline lookup yields CDR1 MDHEN and CDR2 SYDVKM. V lost 4 bases and J lost 8, with 20 bases in between. CDR3 coding DNA: TGTGCCAGCAGTTCCTTGTCTGGCGGGAGAGGAGGCTACACCTTC. As protein: CASSSLSGGRGGYTF.

The chain recombines TRBV30 with TRBJ2-7; weak D call: TRBD1 (5 bases). The CDR3 totals 12 residues. Germline V CDR1 and CDR2: GTSNPN, SVGIG (reference sequence). Trimming left V 3 bases short and J 4 bases short, with 10 bases between. The CDR3 bases are TGTGCCTGGAGCTCTCAGGGTTACGAGCAGTACTTC. This sequence encodes CAWSSQGYEQYF.

The chain couples TRBV29-1 to TRBJ2-5; TRBD1 matches at 7 bases. The CDR3 runs 12 residues. From germline, CDR1 is SQVTM and CDR2 ANQGSEA. V shed 3 bases, J shed 6 bases, and the junction held 4 bases outside the gene matches. CDR3 sequence: CSVEGRGKTQYF. The CDR3 coding sequence is TGCAGCGTTGAGGGCAGGGGGAAGACCCAGTACTTC.

The CDR3 bases are TGTGCCAGCAGCTCCAGACTAGTCAGCGGGGGGGCAGAGACCCAGTACTTC. This sequence encodes CASSSRLVSGGAETQYF. V gene TRBV7-8 combines with J gene TRBJ2-5, with TRBD2 identical over 10 bases. This CDR3 has 17 residues. Germline trimming cut 4 bases from V and 4 bases from J; bases unmatched to any gene: 12. Per germline, CDR1 SGHVS and CDR2 FQNEAQ.

The genes are TRBV27 and TRBJ1-4; D possibly corresponds to TRBD1 (5 bases). The CDR3 loop spans 14 amino acids. The V and J ends lost 8 bases and 4 bases respectively, with 14 bases between them. Germline CDR1 and CDR2: MNHEY and SMNVEV (reference sequence). The DNA for the CDR3 is TGTGCCAGCGCCGACAGTAGTTATAATGAAAAACTGTTTTTT. Protein: CASADSSYNEKLFF. The whole variable domain, filled in from reference TRBV27 and TRBJ1-4, reads EAQVTQNPRYLITVTGKKLTVTCSQNMNHEYMSWYRQDPGLGLRQIYYSMNVEVTDKGDVPEGYKVSRKEKRNFPLILESPSPNQTSLYFCASADSSYNEKLFFGSGTQLSVL.

The gene calls are TRBV27 and TRBJ1-6, with TRBD1 matching 7 bases. The V and J ends lost 2 bases and 6 bases, in that order; junction bases with no gene match: 10. Germline lookup yields CDR1 MNHEY and CDR2 SMNVEV (reference sequence). The CDR3 length is 17 residues. This CDR3 is CASSLTRQGGFNSPLHF. CDR3 sequence (DNA): TGTGCCAGCAGTTTAACGCGACAGGGTGGGTTTAATTCACCCCTCCACTTT.

This rearrangement joins TRBV5-4 to TRBJ2-1; D gene ambiguous. This CDR3 region has 12 residues. Germline V gene sequence: CDR1 SGHNT, CDR2 YYREEE (reference sequence). V was clipped by 2 bases and J by 7 bases, with 7 bases between them. The CDR3 DNA follows: TGTGCCAGCAGCTTTTCCAGGAATGAGCAGTTCTTC. Translating it yields CASSFSRNEQFF.

The rearrangement joins TRBV7-8 to TRBJ1-5; 7 positions agree with TRBD1. The CDR3 is made up of 13 amino acids. The germline CDR1 and CDR2 sequences are SGHVS and FQNEAQ. V gave up 5 bases and J gave up 5 bases; unmatched junction bases: 3. CDR3 protein: CASSGDRDQPQHF. The CDR3 DNA follows: TGTGCCAGCAGCGGAGACAGGGATCAGCCCCAGCATTTT.

The chain links TRBV5-1 to TRBJ2-6; D not resolved. V lost 4 bases and J lost 4, with 9 bases in between. CDR1 is SGHRS, CDR2 YFSETQ, per germline. The CDR3 has 14 residues. CDR3 nucleotide sequence: TGCGCCAGCAGCCCCCTCTCGGGGGCCAACGTCCTGACTTTC. Amino acid sequence: CASSPLSGANVLTF.

This clone came up once. The genes are TRBV9 and TRBJ2-3, with 8 bases identical to TRBD2. Trimming removed 4 bases from V and 1 base from J; junction bases left unmatched: 11. Germline-derived CDR1 and CDR2 are SGDLS and YYNGEE. The CDR3 is 17 residues long. The CDR3 protein is CASSQAPRRGGTDTQYF. DNA of the CDR3: TGTGCCAGCAGCCAAGCCCCCCGGCGGGGGGGCACAGATACGCAGTATTTT. Complete variable domain (other parts from reference TRBV9 and TRBJ2-3): DSGVTQTPKHLITATGQRVTLRCSPRSGDLSVYWYQQSLDQGLQFLIQYYNGEERAKGNILERFSAQQFPDLHSELNLSSLELGDSALYFCASSQAPRRGGTDTQYFGPGTRLTVL.

The table lists this clone with a count of one. This chain connects TRBV3-1 (or the pseudogene TRBV3-2) to TRBJ2-1; 9 nucleotides align to TRBD2. The CDR3 runs 16 residues. Losses at the gene ends were 4 bases for V and 2 bases for J; bases not matched to a gene: 6. Germline lookup yields CDR1 LGHDT and CDR2 YNNKEL (reference sequence). The CDR3: CASSPGGGAPYNEQFF. For the CDR3, the DNA is TGTGCCAGCAGCCCCGGCGGGGGGGCCCCCTACAATGAGCAGTTCTTC.

The chain links TRBV5-4 to TRBJ1-2; 8 bases match TRBD1. V was clipped by 3 bases and J by 1 base; unmatched bases: 5. Germline CDR1 reads SGHNT; CDR2 reads YYREEE (reference sequence). The CDR3 loop spans 15 amino acids. CDR3 residues: CASSSEQGGNYGYTF. DNA for the CDR3: TGTGCCAGCAGCTCGGAACAGGGGGGTAACTATGGCTACACCTTC.

The chain employs TRBV6-1 and TRBJ1-1; D unresolved. This CDR3 spans 16 amino acids. The germline gives CDR1 MNHNS, CDR2 SASEGT. V was shortened by 4 bases and J by 0 bases, with 15 bases between the two germline ends. DNA for the CDR3: TGTGCCAGCAGTGGGCAACATCGGAGCATGAACACTGAAGCTTTCTTT. This gives the protein CASSGQHRSMNTEAFF.

This sequence joins TRBV5-6 and TRBJ2-7, with D possibly matching TRBD2 (5 bases). The CDR3 sequence is 14 residues long. V shed 2 bases and J shed 0 bases, with 9 bases lying between them. Per the germline V gene, CDR1 is SGHDT and CDR2 is YYEEEE. CDR3 protein: CASSLAVSSYEQYF. The CDR3, as DNA: TGTGCCAGCAGCTTAGCGGTTAGCTCCTACGAGCAGTACTTC.

The V call is TRBV20-1, the J call TRBJ2-7; TRBD1 aligns across 8 bases. This CDR3 has 11 residues. V was clipped by 6 bases and J by 6 bases; unmatched bases: 4. Germline CDR1 is DFQATT and CDR2 is SNEGSKA (reference sequence). In nucleotides, the CDR3 is TGCAGTGCGCGGACAGGGCCCGAGCAGTACTTC. It translates to CSARTGPEQYF.